Shown below are 5 T cell receptor beta chains from a single sample sequenced in a study of Ad26.COV2.S vaccination and SARS-CoV-2 variants. Treatment given: 15 to 20 received Ad26.COV2.S at low or high dose, single or two shots; about 5 received placebo; per-sample allocation not given. Material that was analyzed had been drawn on day 63 after the first vaccine or placebo injection. Profiling relied on immunoSEQ multiplex PCR, and the TCRdb table lists in-frame clones only, not all of them. The table lists about 450,000 clones, about 91% of them singletons. Material: peripheral blood, obtained in a trial of Ad26.COV2.S vaccine versus placebo. The origin of the receptors is a person aged 18-65 years who received the Ad26.COV2.S COVID-19 vaccine or a placebo.

The chain employs TRBV12-5 and TRBJ1-4, with D perhaps TRBD1 (5 bases). Trimming removed 6 bases from V and 3 bases from J, with 11 bases in between. Germline-derived CDR1 and CDR2 are LGHNT and FRNRAP. CDR3 size: 14 residues. Written as DNA, the CDR3 is TGTGCTAGTGGCTCCAGGGCTTCTAATGAAAAACTGTTTTTT. Amino acid sequence: CASGSRASNEKLFF.

The chain recombines TRBV5-8 with TRBJ2-2, with TRBD1 as a possible D gene (5 bases). CDR1 is SGHTS, CDR2 YDEGEE, per germline. The CDR3 covers 13 residues. Trimming left V 5 bases short and J 3 bases short, with 8 bases between. CDR3 in amino acids: CASSKTDTGELFF. In DNA, the CDR3 is TGTGCCAGCAGTAAGACAGACACCGGGGAGCTGTTTTTT.

The V and J genes are TRBV2 and TRBJ2-7; TRBD1 aligns across 11 bases. The junction had 10 bases not matched to a gene; V was cut back by 6 bases and J by 12 bases. Germline CDR1 reads SNHLY; CDR2 reads FYNNEI. The CDR3 consists of 13 residues. CDR3 coding DNA: TGTGCCAGCAGGGCCCTATCCGGGACAGGGGGGTACGTC. It translates to CASRALSGTGGYV.

The rearrangement links TRBV5-4 to TRBJ1-2, with TRBD1 matching over 8 bases. This CDR3 spans 13 amino acids. The V gene's germline CDR1 is SGHNT and CDR2 YYREEE (reference sequence). Trimming cost V 4 bases and J 8 bases; bases outside gene matches: 7. CDR3 in DNA: TGTGCCAGCAGCAGCAAGACAGGGGTCGGCTACACCTTC. Translation: CASSSKTGVGYTF. Complete variable domain (other parts from reference TRBV5-4 and TRBJ1-2): ETGVTQSPTHLIKTRGQQVTLRCSSQSGHNTVSWYQQALGQGPQFIFQYYREEENGRGNFPPRFSGLQFPNYSSELNVNALELDDSALYLCASSSKTGVGYTFGSGTRLTVV.

The rearrangement links TRBV27 to TRBJ2-1, with 7 bases aligning to TRBD2. V was clipped by 1 base and J by 6 bases; unmatched bases: 6. The CDR3 contains 15 residues. Germline loops: CDR1 MNHEY, CDR2 SMNVEV (reference sequence). Here the CDR3 DNA reads TGTGCCAGCAGTTTATACCCAGCGGGAAGCAATGAGCAGTTCTTC. This gives the protein CASSLYPAGSNEQFF.